This TCR beta chain was profiled in a study of spatial heterogeneity in lung cancer. MiXCR, applied by TCRdb to the 5' RACE reads, yields one record per CDR3 protein. The sample records approximately 12,000 distinct CDR3 sequences, 6.2% being singletons. The CDR3 length is 13 residues. Deletions cut 6 bases from V and 2 bases from J, with 12 bases between. The germline gives CDR1 SQVTM, CDR2 ANQGSEA. Regarding time point: sample taken at primary tumor resection. Whole RNA from tumor, nontumor lung or frozen PBMC was sequenced unsorted. The donors, 70 or so patients with untreated early-stage non-small cell lung cancer, provided the samples. This clonotype was detected ten times or more. Since it is a stray read in a library aimed at alpha chains, this beta chain has a size that is not meaningful.

This clonotype was sampled from a male donor with early-stage non-small cell lung cancer. This chain joins TRBV29-1 and TRBJ2-3, with a weak D call TRBD2 (6 bases). The source was normal lung tissue next to the tumor, collected at surgery. As DNA, the CDR3 is TGCAGCGTGGACCTAGCGCTCACAGATACGCAGTATTTT. Translating it yields CSVDLALTDTQYF.